The rows below give T cell receptor beta chains drawn from one sample of a study of cytomegalovirus exposure and HLA in healthy donors. The table came from immunoSEQ multiplex PCR; TCRdb's copy has only in-frame clones and leaves some out. The sample has approximately 150,000 clones, roughly four fifths seen once. The sample taken for sequencing was PBMCs. The source of these receptors is a woman aged 45-60 years in good health and CMV-seronegative. The CDR3 runs from the conserved cysteine through the conserved F or W. A D gene is named only where the DNA matches it firmly. Not every row has a clone size; where given, it reads once, few, many or a size class.

>.|TRBJ2-1|TRBD2|TRBV4-3
TGCGCCAGCAGCCTGGGACTAGCGGGGGTAGAGCAGTTCTTC
CASSLGLAGVEQFF
>.|TRBJ1-2|TRBD1|TRBV15
TGTGCCACCAGCAGAGGGAGGACAGGGGCCAACTATGGCTACACCTTC
CATSRGRTGANYGYTF
>.|TRBJ2-5|.|TRBV30
TGTGCCTGGCAGCAAGAGACCCAGTACTTC
CAWQQETQYF
>.|TRBJ2-3|.|TRBV5-8
TGTGCCAGCAGGCCGAGAGCCACAGATACGCAGTATTTT
CASRPRATDTQYF
>.|TRBJ2-7|.|TRBV7-9
TGTGCCAGCAGCCCCCCCGGGACTGGAACCTACGAGCAGTACTTC
CASSPPGTGTYEQYF
>once|TRBJ1-6|TRBD1|TRBV18
TGTGCCAGCTCGCCTTCCGGGACAGCCAATTCACCCCTCCACTTT
CASSPSGTANSPLHF
>.|TRBJ1-2|TRBD1|TRBV4-2
TGTGCCAGCAGCCAACCTTCCGGGACAGGAGGCTACACCTTC
CASSQPSGTGGYTF
>.|TRBJ2-5|.|TRBV7-2
TGTGCCAGCAGCTTCCAGGGCGGTTCGGAGACCCAGTACTTC
CASSFQGGSETQYF
>once|TRBJ2-7|.|TRBV4-3
TGCGCCAGCAGCCAAGATGCGGGTCCCTACGAGCAGTACTTC
CASSQDAGPYEQYF
>.|TRBJ1-2|TRBD1|TRBV5-1
TGCGCCAGCAGCTTAAACCAGGGGGATGGCTACACCTTC
CASSLNQGDGYTF
>.|TRBJ1-4|.|TRBV7-2
TGTGCCAGCAGCTTAGGCGGGGAGGTTAATGAAAAACTGTTTTTT
CASSLGGEVNEKLFF
>.|TRBJ2-7|.|TRBV29-1
TGCAGCGCCGGAGGTCTGGAGCAGTACTTC
CSAGGLEQYF
>.|TRBJ1-2|.|TRBV6-1
TGTGCCACCTCCTCGGCTTGGGGCGGGGACTATGGCTACACCTTC
CATSSAWGGDYGYTF
>.|TRBJ1-5|.|TRBV2
TGTGCCAGCAGTTGGGGGGGCTGGAGCAATCAGCCCCAGCATTTT
CASSWGGWSNQPQHF
>.|TRBJ1-4|TRBD1|TRBV5-1
TGCGCCAGCAGCGACAGGGATCCTAATGAAAAACTGTTTTTT
CASSDRDPNEKLFF
>.|TRBJ2-7|TRBD1|TRBV28
TGTGCCAGCAGTTCCCTTTCGCTGACAGGGACCTACGAGCAGTACTTC
CASSSLSLTGTYEQYF
>.|TRBJ1-1|.|TRBV5-1
TGCGCCAGCAGCCCCCTCTTAAACAGGGAGCGGACTGAAGCTTTCTTT
CASSPLLNRERTEAFF
>.|TRBJ2-7|.|TRBV4-3
TGCGCCAGCAGCCAGGCCATGGGGGCGGGCTACGAGCAGTACTTC
CASSQAMGAGYEQYF
>.|TRBJ1-1|.|TRBV7-9
TGTTCCAGCAGCTTGAGGGGGACTGAAGCTTTCTTT
CSSSLRGTEAFF
>.|TRBJ2-7|TRBD2|TRBV30
TGTGCCTGGAGTGTACGGGGAGGGGTCTCCTACGAGCAGTACTTC
CAWSVRGGVSYEQYF
>.|TRBJ2-7|.|TRBV6-5
TGTGCCAGCAGTTTAACCAGGGACTCCTACGAGCAGTACTTC
CASSLTRDSYEQYF
>once|TRBJ2-3|TRBD2|TRBV5-6
TGTGCCAGCAGCTTGACCGGGAGGAACACAGATACGCAGTATTTT
CASSLTGRNTDTQYF
>few|TRBJ1-2|TRBD1|TRBV6-5
TGTGCCAGCAGTTACGACAGGGTATATGGCTACACCTTC
CASSYDRVYGYTF
>.|TRBJ2-2|.|TRBV30
TGTGCCTGGAGTGTTCAGGGGGGCACCGGGGAGCTGTTTTTT
CAWSVQGGTGELFF
>.|TRBJ2-7|TRBD1|TRBV15
TGTGCCACCAGCAGAGATCGAGGGGGCTTCCACGAGCAGTACTTC
CATSRDRGGFHEQYF
>.|TRBJ2-7|.|TRBV7-2
TGTGCCAGCAGTCGAACCAGGGATACTATAACCTACGAGCAGTACTTC
CASSRTRDTITYEQYF
>.|TRBJ1-5|.|TRBV13
TGTGCCAGCAGCTTAGGCAGGGATATCAATCAGCCCCAGCATTTT
CASSLGRDINQPQHF
>once|TRBJ1-2|.|TRBV5-4
TGTGCCAGCAGCATCGGGACTCCAAGTGGCTACACCTTC
CASSIGTPSGYTF
>.|TRBJ2-1|TRBD2|TRBV15
TGTGCCACCAGCAGAGATCTTGGCGGGGGGACGGACAATGAGCAGTTCTTC
CATSRDLGGGTDNEQFF
>.|TRBJ1-5|.|TRBV7-2
TGTGCCAGCAGCCACTCGGCGACAGATAATCAGCCCCAGCATTTT
CASSHSATDNQPQHF
>.|TRBJ2-1|.|TRBV7-9
TGTGCCAGCCGCGAGGGCCTCAATGAGCAGTTCTTC
CASREGLNEQFF
>.|TRBJ2-5|TRBD2|TRBV9
TGTGCCAGCAGCGTAGCTCCTAGCGGGGGCCAAGAGACCCAGTACTTC
CASSVAPSGGQETQYF
>.|TRBJ2-7|TRBD2|TRBV5-4
TGTGCCAGCAGCTTGGCGTCTAGCGGGGGGGCCTCCTACGAGCAGTACTTC
CASSLASSGGASYEQYF
>.|TRBJ2-4|.|TRBV4-3
TGCGCCAGCAGCCAAGATCAGACAGAAAACATTCAGTACTTC
CASSQDQTENIQYF
>.|TRBJ2-1|TRBD2|TRBV7-2
TGTGCCAGCAGCCCTACTAGCGGGGGGATCTACAATGAGCAGTTCTTC
CASSPTSGGIYNEQFF
>.|TRBJ2-7|TRBD1|TRBV30
TGTGCCTGGAGTGTGGACAGGGGTGAAGAGCAGTACTTC
CAWSVDRGEEQYF
>.|TRBJ2-7|.|TRBV7-2
TGTGCCAGCAGCCCAAAGAACCGGGATAAGCAGTACTTC
CASSPKNRDKQYF
>.|TRBJ2-5|TRBD2|TRBV5-4
TGTGCCAGCAGCTTGGTGAGGACTAGCGGGACTGAGACCCAGTACTTC
CASSLVRTSGTETQYF
>.|TRBJ1-1|.|TRBV10-1
TGCGCCAGCAGTGAGTCGGGACAGAACACTGAAGCTTTCTTT
CASSESGQNTEAFF
>.|TRBJ1-6|.|TRBV9
TGTGCCAGCAGCGTAGAAGCGACGCGGTTAACCGGTTCACCCCTCCACTTT
CASSVEATRLTGSPLHF
>.|TRBJ2-7|.|TRBV5-1
.
CASSGFGTGALRYF
>once|TRBJ1-5|.|TRBV28
TGTGCCAGCCACCGGGGGACTCAGCCCCAGCATTTT
CASHRGTQPQHF
>few|TRBJ2-3|.|TRBV11-3
TGTGCCAGCAGCCCCGATCCGGGAACAGATACGCAGTATTTT
CASSPDPGTDTQYF
>.|TRBJ2-7|.|TRBV5-6
TGTGCCAGCAGCGGCAGCTCCTACGAGCAGTACTTC
CASSGSSYEQYF
>.|TRBJ2-3|.|TRBV2
TGTGCCAGCAGTGAAAGCCCGAGAGGTACGCAGTATTTT
CASSESPRGTQYF
>few|TRBJ2-1|.|TRBV4-1
TGCGCCAGCAGCCGAGAACAGGGTTCCTACAATGAGCAGTTCTTC
CASSREQGSYNEQFF
>once|TRBJ2-1|TRBD2|TRBV6-4
TGTGCCAGCAGTGGACTAGCGGGGGGGAATGAGCAGTTCTTC
CASSGLAGGNEQFF
>.|TRBJ1-6|.|TRBV19
TGTGCCAGTAGTCTTAACAGGAAGATCTCCTATAATTCACCCCTCCACTTT
CASSLNRKISYNSPLHF
>.|TRBJ1-1|.|TRBV28
TGTGCCAGCAGTTTATCCCGGAACACTGAAGCTTTCTTT
CASSLSRNTEAFF
>.|TRBJ1-1|.|TRBV7-9
TGTGCCAGCAGCTTAGATGCCGGGATGAACACTGAAGCTTTCTTT
CASSLDAGMNTEAFF
>once|TRBJ2-6|TRBD2|TRBV27
TGTGCCAGCAGTTCTCTGACTAGCGGGGACTCCGGGGCCAACGTCCTGACTTTC
CASSSLTSGDSGANVLTF
>.|TRBJ1-3|.|TRBV5-4
TGTGCCAGCAGCCCGGCGGGGTCTGGAAACACCATATATTTT
CASSPAGSGNTIYF
>.|TRBJ2-3|TRBD2|TRBV4-2
TGTGCCAGCAGCCAAGAGGGTGGGGCGGGGGGTCCCACAGATACGCAGTATTTT
CASSQEGGAGGPTDTQYF